These 18 T cell receptor beta chains share one sample of origin, sequenced in a study of beta chain features in type 1 diabetes (dated by TCRdb to the late 2010s). Preparation of the library involved the immunoSEQ multiplex PCR assay. The entire amount of isolated RNA was reverse transcribed using the High Capacity cDNA Reverse Transcription Kit, so the sequenced TCRB transcripts were expressed ones. Held by TCRdb, this immuneACCESS table contains in-frame sequences only and omits some clones. Under half of the omission traces to an unresolved V gene where checked; the cause of the rest is unknown. The sample table lists about 400,000 clones, roughly 12% of them with a count of one. Around 0.015% of the sample is held by the ten biggest clonotypes. Input material: naive CD4+ T cells from blood. In the paper's terms, the cell subset or site label means: true naive CD4+ T cells. The receptors stem from a young man in good health.

A few counts support this clone. The chain couples TRBV19 to TRBJ1-2, with TRBD1 matching over 9 bases. J gave up 5 bases and V 2 bases, and 6 bases lay outside the gene matches. There are 15 residues in the CDR3. Per the germline V gene, CDR1 is LNHDA and CDR2 is SQIVND (reference sequence). The CDR3, as DNA: TGTGCCAGTAGTATATCTCGCGGGACAGGGTATGGCTACACCTTC. The encoded protein is CASSISRGTGYGYTF.

The chain uses TRBV11-2 and TRBJ2-4; D possibly corresponds to TRBD1 (5 bases). CDR1 and CDR2 from the germline V gene are SGHAT and FQNNGV. V lost 5 bases and J 9 bases, leaving 14 bases between the germline ends. The CDR3 totals 13 residues. CDR3 sequence (DNA): TGTGCCAGCAGCCCGCAGGGTTTTCGCATTCAGTACTTC. Translating it yields CASSPQGFRIQYF.

The chain is built from TRBV27 and TRBJ1-5, with a possible D match to TRBD1 (5 bases). The CDR3 spans 14 residues. Germline CDR1 reads MNHEY; CDR2 reads SMNVEV (reference sequence). V was clipped by 1 base and J by 9 bases, with 13 bases between them. CDR3 region: CASSLYQGGGPQHF. The DNA for the CDR3 is TGTGCCAGCAGTTTATATCAGGGCGGTGGGCCCCAGCATTTT.

V and J are TRBV28 and TRBJ1-1, with no clear D. The germline gives CDR1 MDHEN, CDR2 SYDVKM. CDR3 size: 12 residues. V was clipped by 7 bases and J by 6 bases, with 12 bases between them. CDR3 protein: CASNWAGAEAFF. The CDR3 DNA reads TGTGCCAGCAATTGGGCGGGAGCTGAAGCTTTCTTT.

The chain employs TRBV6-5 and TRBJ2-7; 12 bases align to TRBD2. Trimming at V came to 5 bases and at J to 4 bases, leaving 6 bases not matched to a gene. Germline V lookup: CDR1 MNHEY, CDR2 SVGAGI. This CDR3 region has 15 residues. CDR3 loop: CASSTETSGSYEQYF. CDR3 nucleotides: TGTGCCAGCAGTACCGAGACTAGCGGGAGTTACGAGCAGTACTTC.

The chain joins TRBV6-5 to TRBJ1-5; tentatively, D is TRBD1 (5 bases). The length of the CDR3 is 14 residues. CDR1 and CDR2 (germline): MNHEY, SVGAGI. With 6 bases removed from V and 0 bases from J, the gap between germline ends came to 9 bases. CDR3 sequence reads: CASSRQFSNQPQHF. The CDR3 DNA sequence: TGTGCCAGCAGCCGACAGTTTAGCAATCAGCCCCAGCATTTT.

This clone has just a few counts. V usage is TRBV7-2 and J usage is TRBJ1-2, with 8 positions matching TRBD1. Germline loops: CDR1 SGHTA, CDR2 FQGNSA. V shed 6 bases, J shed 7 bases, and the junction held 7 bases outside the gene matches. The CDR3 runs to 13 residues. This CDR3 is CASSFTGGVGYTF. CDR3 coding DNA: TGTGCCAGCAGTTTTACAGGGGGTGTTGGCTACACCTTC.

V and J are TRBV6-6 and TRBJ2-7; D is unresolved. The CDR3 runs 14 residues. V was shortened by 2 bases and J by 2 bases, with 10 bases between the two germline ends. Germline CDR1 is MNHNY and CDR2 is SVGAGI (reference sequence). CDR3 residues: CASSYETNTYEQYF. The CDR3 DNA reads as TGTGCCAGCAGTTACGAGACAAACACCTACGAGCAGTACTTC.

This clone was detected only a few times. The chain uses TRBV5-6 and TRBJ2-3; D is uncertain. The CDR3 consists of 13 residues. Germline V gene sequence: CDR1 SGHDT, CDR2 YYEEEE. Trimming left V 1 base short and J 3 bases short, with 6 bases between. DNA for the CDR3: TGTGCCAGCAGCTTGTTCAGAACAGATACGCAGTATTTT. Its protein is CASSLFRTDTQYF.

The chain is built from TRBV9 and TRBJ2-2; 7 bases agree with TRBD2. The junction had 3 bases not matched to a gene; V was cut back by 0 bases and J by 4 bases. CDR3 length: 15 amino acids. From germline, CDR1 is SGDLS and CDR2 YYNGEE. CDR3 loop: CASSVVGGGTGELFF. The DNA of the CDR3 is TGTGCCAGCAGCGTAGTGGGCGGGGGCACCGGGGAGCTGTTTTTT.

The rearrangement links TRBV4-2 to TRBJ2-5; D might be TRBD2 (5 bases). Trimming removed 1 base from V and 5 bases from J, with 11 bases in between. CDR3 length equals 14 residues. Looked up from germline, CDR1 is LGHNA and CDR2 is YNFKEQ. CDR3 protein: CASSQGSGLETQYF. The DNA of the CDR3 is TGTGCCAGCAGCCAAGGTTCGGGGTTGGAGACCCAGTACTTC.

V gene TRBV28 combines with J gene TRBJ2-7; D remains unclear. CDR1 and CDR2 from the germline V gene are MDHEN and SYDVKM. V lost 6 bases and J lost 7, with 16 bases in between. CDR3 length: 13 amino acids. The CDR3 DNA is TGTGCCAGCAGCCGCCCAGACTTAAGGGAGCAGTACTTC. Encoded protein: CASSRPDLREQYF.

This sequence joins TRBV7-2 and TRBJ1-2; D is perhaps TRBD1 (5 bases). V was trimmed by 6 bases and J by 6 bases, leaving 14 bases between them. CDR1 SGHTA and CDR2 FQGNSA come from the germline V gene. CDR3 length: 13 residues. This CDR3 is CASRFRGGDGYTF. CDR3 DNA sequence: TGTGCCAGCAGATTCCGGGGCGGGGATGGCTACACCTTC.

This clone has only a few counts. The chain has TRBV5-4 and TRBJ2-3, with TRBD1 matching 7 bases. Trimming took 5 bases from V and 0 from J; bases not matched to a gene: 9. The CDR3 spans 16 residues. CDR1 is SGHNT and CDR2 is YYREEE in the germline V gene (reference sequence). The CDR3: CASRDPGQSSTDTQYF. CDR3 bases: TGTGCCAGCAGGGATCCGGGACAGTCTAGCACAGATACGCAGTATTTT.

This clone was observed a few times. This chain uses TRBV5-1 with TRBJ1-4; TRBD1 aligns across 9 bases. In germline, CDR1 is SGHRS, CDR2 YFSETQ. CDR3 length equals 17 residues. V dropped 3 bases and J dropped 8; count of bases not matched to a gene: 14. CDR3 bases: TGCGCCAGCAGCTCATCTCACCCGGGACAGGGAGGAGAAAAACTGTTTTTT. Protein: CASSSSHPGQGGEKLFF. The full variable domain, rest sourced from reference TRBV5-1 and TRBJ1-4, is KAGVTQTPRYLIKTRGQQVTLSCSPISGHRSVSWYQQTPGQGLQFLFEYFSETQRNKGNFPGRFSGRQFSNSRSEMNVSTLELGDSALYLCASSSSHPGQGGEKLFFGSGTQLSVL.

This clone has a handful of counts. Other DNA sequences in the sample encode the same CDR3. The genes are TRBV6-5 and TRBJ2-7; 10 bases line up with TRBD2. The CDR3 runs 15 residues. V dropped 0 bases and J dropped 4; count of bases not matched to a gene: 3. CDR1 is MNHEY and CDR2 is SVGAGI in the germline V gene. The CDR3 region is CASSYSGLADYEQYF. The DNA of the CDR3 is TGTGCCAGCAGTTACTCCGGACTAGCGGATTACGAGCAGTACTTC.

The table lists this clone with a few counts. The chain employs TRBV9 and TRBJ2-7; TRBD1 is a possible D gene (5 bases). Germline-derived CDR1 and CDR2 are SGDLS and YYNGEE. The CDR3 consists of 15 residues. The V end was cut by 0 bases, the J end by 2 bases, with 12 bases between. In nucleotides, the CDR3 is TGTGCCAGCAGCGTAGGGGGCCATTCCACCTACGAGCAGTACTTC. Protein sequence: CASSVGGHSTYEQYF.

A few counts support this clone. The V call is TRBV7-9, the J call TRBJ1-6, with 7 bases fitting TRBD1. Germline-derived CDR1 and CDR2 are SEHNR and FQNEAQ (reference sequence). The length of the CDR3 is 15 residues. V gave up 8 bases and J gave up 8 bases; unmatched junction bases: 12. The CDR3 sequence: CASRQGGLPDSPLHF. DNA of the CDR3: TGTGCCAGCCGACAGGGCGGCCTTCCGGATTCACCCCTCCACTTT.